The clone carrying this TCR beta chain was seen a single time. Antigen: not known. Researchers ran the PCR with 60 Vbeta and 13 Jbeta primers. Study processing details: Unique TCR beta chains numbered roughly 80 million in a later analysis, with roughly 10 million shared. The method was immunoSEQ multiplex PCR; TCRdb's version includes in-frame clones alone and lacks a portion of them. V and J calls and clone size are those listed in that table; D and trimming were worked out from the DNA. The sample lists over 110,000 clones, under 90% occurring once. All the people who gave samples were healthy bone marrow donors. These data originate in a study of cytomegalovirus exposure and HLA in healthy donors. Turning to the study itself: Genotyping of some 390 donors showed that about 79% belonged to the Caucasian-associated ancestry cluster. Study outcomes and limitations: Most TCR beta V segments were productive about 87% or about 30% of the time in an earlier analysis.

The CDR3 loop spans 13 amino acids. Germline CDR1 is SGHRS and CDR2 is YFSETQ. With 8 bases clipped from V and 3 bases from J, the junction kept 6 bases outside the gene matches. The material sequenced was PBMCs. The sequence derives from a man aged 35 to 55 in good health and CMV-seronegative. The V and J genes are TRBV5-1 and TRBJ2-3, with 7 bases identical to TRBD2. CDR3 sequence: CASGRDRTDTQYF. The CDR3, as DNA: TGCGCCAGTGGGAGGGATCGGACAGATACGCAGTATTTT.